The TCR beta chain under discussion was sequenced for a study of T cells in Graves' hyperthyroidism and ophthalmopathy. Patients aged 18 to 65 had newly diagnosed hyperthyroidism lasting under 2 months. Exclusion of a patient resulted from uncontrolled infection, other autoimmune disease, pregnancy or lactation. Used for diagnoses were clinical symptoms, serum thyroxine and TRAb, thyroid ultrasound and orbital computed tomography. The trim removed 3 bases at V and 1 base at J, leaving 10 bases unmatched. This CDR3 spans 17 amino acids. Germline V gives CDR1 DFQATT, CDR2 SNEGSKA (reference sequence). General study findings and limits: Most thyroid-expanded clonotypes above 0.001 were also found in blood.

TCR beta CDR3 sequences were amplified from RNA transcripts. Carried out on the TCR CDR3, a first-round RT-PCR used the HTBI primer set. TCRdb itself ran the multiplex PCR reads through MiXCR, one entry per CDR3 protein. The sample gives under 300,000 distinct CDR3 sequences, roughly 14% of which show up once; 7.8% is in the top ten. This clonotype was recorded many times. Antigen unknown. The TCR originated in a woman aged 25-40 years with Graves' hyperthyroidism that later progressed to Graves' ophthalmopathy. Sequencing was performed on blood. The chain has TRBV20-1 and TRBJ2-1, with TRBD2 matching 9 bases. CDR3 sequence reads: CSARWRGGARSYNEQFF. CDR3 bases: TGCAGTGCTAGGTGGCGGGGGGGAGCTAGGTCCTACAATGAGCAGTTCTTC.